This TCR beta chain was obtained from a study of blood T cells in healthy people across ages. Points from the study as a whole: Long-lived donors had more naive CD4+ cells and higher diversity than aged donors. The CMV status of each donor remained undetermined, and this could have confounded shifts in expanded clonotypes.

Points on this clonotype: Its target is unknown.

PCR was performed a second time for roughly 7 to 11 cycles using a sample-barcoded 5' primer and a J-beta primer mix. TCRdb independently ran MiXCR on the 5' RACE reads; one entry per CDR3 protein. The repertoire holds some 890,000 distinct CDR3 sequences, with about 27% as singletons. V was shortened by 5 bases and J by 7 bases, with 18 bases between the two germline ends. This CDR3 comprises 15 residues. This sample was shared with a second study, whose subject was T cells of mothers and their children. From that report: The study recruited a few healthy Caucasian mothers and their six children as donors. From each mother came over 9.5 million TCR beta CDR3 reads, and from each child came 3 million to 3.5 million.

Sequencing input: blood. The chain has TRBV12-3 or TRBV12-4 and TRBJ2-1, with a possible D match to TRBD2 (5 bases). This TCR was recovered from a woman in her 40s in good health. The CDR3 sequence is CASSPRLRPGNEQFF. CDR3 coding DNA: TGTGCCAGCAGTCCGAGACTCCGCCCGGGGAATGAGCAGTTCTTC.